This note documents a single T cell receptor beta chain sequence. This CDR3 is built from 15 residues. Germline CDR1 and CDR2: SEHNR and FQNEAQ (reference sequence). With V trimmed by 0 bases and J by 5 bases, 6 bases remained unmatched. Tregs were sorted as CD4+CD25+CD127-/low cells. After constant-region reverse-primer amplification, full-length variable regions underwent semi-nested PCR with Nested Universal Primer A. TCRdb re-called the 5' RACE reads with MiXCR, one entry per CDR3 protein. The sample lists more than 55,000 distinct CDR3 sequences, around 20% occurring once. The V and J genes are TRBV7-9 and TRBJ2-7, with 8 bases fitting TRBD1. Source material: tumor-infiltrating Tregs sorted from the breast tumor. The origin of this receptor is a female donor with breast cancer. CDR3 sequence reads: CASSLALDRGDEQYF. The CDR3 DNA reads as TGTGCCAGCAGCTTAGCCCTCGACAGGGGCGACGAGCAGTACTTC.